This record concerns one T cell receptor beta chain sequence. The germline V gene has CDR1 SEHNR and CDR2 FQNEAQ (reference sequence). There are 14 residues in the CDR3. These data belong to a study of monozygotic twins with inflammatory bowel disease. cDNA for each sample came from eight separate reactions. TCRdb re-called the 5' RACE reads and shows each CDR3 protein once, DNA omitted. This repertoire comprises nearly 450,000 distinct CDR3 sequences; its ten largest clones make up roughly 2.2%. The V gene is TRBV7-9, the J gene TRBJ1-1; the TRBD1 assignment by TCRdb is unverifiable without DNA. Material for sequencing was blood. The source of this sequence is a human donor with ulcerative colitis or Crohn's disease, or a healthy co-twin of an affected twin (not recorded which). CDR3 protein: CASSRTGGDTEAFF.